One and the same sample provided the 27 T cell receptor beta chains below, sequenced in a study of blood T cell repertoires in COVID-19 (dated by TCRdb to the early 2020s). Libraries were prepared through the immunoSEQ multiplex PCR assay. TCRdb re-hosts the immuneACCESS table, in-frame sequences only. Its copies lack some clones; in the studies checked, an unresolved V gene accounts for under half of them, and the cause for the rest is not known. The sample table lists 100,000 to 150,000 clones, approximately 90% of them with a count of one. Roughly 2% of the sample goes to the ten largest clones. Material for sequencing was peripheral blood. These TCRs come from a man between 50 and 59 years old with COVID-19, enrolled during active disease.

The V gene is TRBV7-2, the J gene TRBJ1-1, with D possibly matching TRBD1 (5 bases). The V end was cut by 2 bases, the J end by 0 bases, with 22 bases between. Per the germline V gene, CDR1 is SGHTA and CDR2 is FQGNSA. This CDR3 contains 19 residues. This CDR3 reads CASSLFGGGSFGMNTEAFF. CDR3 DNA sequence: TGTGCCAGCAGCTTATTTGGCGGGGGTTCCTTCGGAATGAACACTGAAGCTTTCTTT.

The chain recombines TRBV5-6 with TRBJ1-5, with TRBD1 as a possible D gene (6 bases). The CDR3 has 14 residues. CDR1 is SGHDT, CDR2 YYEEEE, per germline. Trimming removed 4 bases from V and 7 bases from J, with 15 bases in between. The CDR3 DNA reads as TGTGCCAGCAGCCTACTGGGGGCCGGACAGCCCCAGCATTTT. This translates into CASSLLGAGQPQHF.

The V call is TRBV28, the J call TRBJ2-7; TRBD2 matches at 8 bases. The CDR3 has 14 amino acids. The trim removed 5 bases at V and 1 base at J, leaving 4 bases unmatched. Germline assignment: CDR1 MDHEN and CDR2 SYDVKM. CDR3 loop: CASSRLASSYEQYF. CDR3 nucleotide sequence: TGTGCCAGCAGTCGACTAGCGTCATCCTACGAGCAGTACTTC.

This chain connects TRBV28 to TRBJ2-3; 8 bases match TRBD2. The V and J ends lost 6 bases and 6 bases, in that order; junction bases with no gene match: 14. The CDR3 runs 16 residues. Per germline, CDR1 MDHEN and CDR2 SYDVKM. The CDR3 DNA sequence: TGTGCCAGCAGCTTGGCTGGAGCGGGAGATTGGGATACGCAGTATTTT. Translation gives CASSLAGAGDWDTQYF.

V and J are TRBV19 and TRBJ2-5, with D possibly being TRBD2 (5 bases). This CDR3 is built from 14 residues. V shed 3 bases and J shed 4 bases, with 12 bases lying between them. Germline-derived CDR1 and CDR2 are LNHDA and SQIVND (reference sequence). DNA of the CDR3: TGTGCCAGTAGTATGACGGGATGGGGAGAGACCCAGTACTTC. Residues: CASSMTGWGETQYF.

The genes are TRBV2 and TRBJ2-1, with 9 bases that match TRBD2. This CDR3 spans 16 amino acids. V shed 5 bases and J 7 bases; nucleotides not matched to a gene: 12. CDR1 SNHLY and CDR2 FYNNEI come from the germline V gene. This chain's CDR3 is CASSPQGLAGVNEQFF. CDR3 DNA: TGTGCCAGCAGTCCCCAGGGGTTAGCGGGAGTGAATGAGCAGTTCTTC.

The CDR3 DNA sequence: TGTGCCAGCAGCTTAAGACAGGGGGGTGAAGCTTTCTTT. Residues: CASSLRQGGEAFF. The rearrangement joins TRBV7-2 to TRBJ1-1; 9 nucleotides line up with TRBD1. V lost 2 bases and J lost 7; bases outside the gene matches: 2. The CDR3 sequence is 13 residues long. The germline gives CDR1 SGHTA, CDR2 FQGNSA.

This chain links TRBV2 with TRBJ2-5; D is unclear. Deletions cut 5 bases from V and 5 bases from J, with 12 bases between. Germline assignment: CDR1 SNHLY and CDR2 FYNNEI. CDR3 length: 13 amino acids. The CDR3 region has the DNA TGTGCCAGCAGTCCCACGAGCCACGAGACCCAGTACTTC. This encodes CASSPTSHETQYF.

This clone has a handful of counts. This sequence joins TRBV29-1 and TRBJ2-5; D unclear. The CDR3 sequence is 12 residues long. Trimming removed 4 bases from V and 5 bases from J, with 11 bases in between. Germline V gene sequence: CDR1 SQVTM, CDR2 ANQGSEA. This CDR3 reads CSVGTVGETQYF. The CDR3 region has the DNA TGCAGCGTTGGAACAGTTGGGGAGACCCAGTACTTC.

The chain uses TRBV14 and TRBJ2-3; a possible D gene is TRBD2 (5 bases). Trimming took 4 bases from V and 3 from J, leaving 14 bases between them. Looked up from germline, CDR1 is SGHDN and CDR2 is FVKESK. This CDR3 has 15 residues. The CDR3 loop reads CASSREAVRTDTQYF. In nucleotides, the CDR3 is TGTGCCAGCAGCCGGGAAGCGGTCAGGACAGATACGCAGTATTTT.

CDR3 nucleotide sequence: TGTGCCAGCAGCTTAACGGGTACTAGCGGGAGGTATGATACGCAGTATTTT. Amino acids: CASSLTGTSGRYDTQYF. This chain uses TRBV7-3 with TRBJ2-3; TRBD2 aligns across 12 bases. This CDR3 contains 17 residues. CDR1 SGHTA and CDR2 FQGTGA come from the germline V gene. With V trimmed by 0 bases and J by 6 bases, 7 bases remained unmatched.

This clone was observed a few times. The rearrangement joins TRBV5-4 to TRBJ2-5, with 12 bases fitting TRBD1. The CDR3 length is 18 residues. After removal of 4 bases from V and 5 bases from J, the junction contained 15 bases not matched to a gene. From germline, CDR1 is SGHNT and CDR2 YYREEE (reference sequence). The DNA for the CDR3 is TGTGCCAGCAGCGCCCCGGGACAGGGGGCGCCGGGGGGTGAGACCCAGTACTTC. Translated, it gives CASSAPGQGAPGGETQYF.

V gene TRBV29-1 combines with J gene TRBJ2-5, with D unresolved. CDR3 length: 14 residues. Germline V gene lookup returns CDR1 SQVTM and CDR2 ANQGSEA. V dropped 7 bases and J dropped 1 base, with 16 bases sitting between them. CDR3 nucleotides: TGCAGCGCGGATCCTGGGCACTTCCAAGAGACCCAGTACTTC. Residues: CSADPGHFQETQYF.

The table lists this clone with a count of one. This chain uses TRBV27 with TRBJ1-1; D unresolved. Germline V gene sequence: CDR1 MNHEY, CDR2 SMNVEV (reference sequence). The length of the CDR3 is 14 residues. V was pared by 5 bases and J by 4 bases, with 14 bases between. CDR3 region: CASSAGIGGTEAFF. In DNA, the CDR3 is TGTGCCAGCAGTGCGGGGATAGGTGGCACTGAAGCTTTCTTT.

The gene calls are TRBV2 and TRBJ2-6; D not certain. The V gene's germline CDR1 is SNHLY and CDR2 FYNNEI. Deletions cut 6 bases from V and 0 bases from J, with 6 bases between. The CDR3 has 14 amino acids. The DNA for the CDR3 is TGTGCCAGCAGCCCCTACTCTGGGGCCAACGTCCTGACTTTC. This sequence encodes CASSPYSGANVLTF. The full variable domain, in which reference TRBV2 and TRBJ2-6 provide the parts outside the CDR3, is EPEVTQTPSHQVTQMGQEVILRCVPISNHLYFYWYRQILGQKVEFLVSFYNNEISEKSEIFDDQFSVERPDGSNFTLKIRSTKLEDSAMYFCASSPYSGANVLTFGAGSRLTVL.

The chain uses TRBV9 and TRBJ2-1, with 9 bases that match TRBD1. Germline CDR1 is SGDLS and CDR2 is YYNGEE. Trimming removed 4 bases from V and 9 bases from J; junction bases left unmatched: 11. This CDR3 has 15 residues. CDR3 amino acids: CASSPRTGDLGEQFF. CDR3 DNA sequence: TGTGCCAGCAGCCCCCGGACAGGGGATTTAGGTGAGCAGTTCTTC.

The V call is TRBV27, the J call TRBJ1-6, with a possible D match to TRBD1 (6 bases). V dropped 7 bases and J dropped 10 bases, with 23 bases sitting between them. The germline V gene has CDR1 MNHEY and CDR2 SMNVEV (reference sequence). The CDR3 is made up of 16 amino acids. The CDR3 loop is CASTARRGAQNSPLHF. The CDR3 region has the DNA TGTGCCAGCACGGCCCGGCGGGGGGCGCAGAACTCACCCCTCCACTTT.

The chain has TRBV5-1 and TRBJ2-7; 7 positions agree with TRBD1. With 7 bases clipped from V and 6 bases from J, the junction kept 10 bases outside the gene matches. The CDR3 runs 13 residues. Germline lookup yields CDR1 SGHRS and CDR2 YFSETQ. CDR3 sequence reads: CASSQGVGTEQYV. The CDR3 nucleotides read TGCGCCAGCTCCCAGGGGGTGGGAACCGAGCAGTACGTC.

The genes are TRBV6-5 and TRBJ1-6, with D possibly being TRBD1 (6 bases). V shed 0 bases and J shed 3 bases, with 6 bases lying between them. This CDR3 comprises 15 residues. CDR1 and CDR2 (germline): MNHEY, SVGAGI. The CDR3: CASSYSTGYNSPLHF. The CDR3 DNA reads TGTGCCAGCAGTTACTCGACAGGCTATAATTCACCCCTCCACTTT.

The chain is built from TRBV28 and TRBJ2-6; D is undetermined. Trimming removed 6 bases from V and 0 bases from J, with 12 bases in between. The CDR3 contains 16 residues. Germline values: CDR1 MDHEN, CDR2 SYDVKM. The DNA of the CDR3 is TGTGCCAGCAGGGTGGGTGAGCGCTCTGGGGCCAACGTCCTGACTTTC. This encodes CASRVGERSGANVLTF.

V gene TRBV4-3 combines with J gene TRBJ1-2; 9 positions match TRBD1. Germline V lookup: CDR1 LGHNA, CDR2 YSLEER. The CDR3 is made up of 15 amino acids. V dropped 1 base and J dropped 7; count of bases not matched to a gene: 7. The chain's CDR3 is CASSQARDRDLGYTF. CDR3 in DNA: TGCGCCAGCAGCCAAGCCCGGGACAGGGATCTTGGCTACACCTTC.

V usage is TRBV30 and J usage is TRBJ1-5, with D perhaps TRBD1 (6 bases). The V end was cut by 4 bases, the J end by 0 bases, with 25 bases between. Germline assignment: CDR1 GTSNPN and CDR2 SVGIG (reference sequence). This CDR3 is built from 19 residues. The CDR3 loop reads CAWIDRDTLPNDSNQPQHF. The CDR3 DNA is TGTGCCTGGATCGACCGGGACACCCTTCCTAATGATAGCAATCAGCCCCAGCATTTT.

The table lists this clone with a few counts. The rearrangement joins TRBV7-9 to TRBJ2-1, with 11 nucleotides matching TRBD2. Germline V gene lookup returns CDR1 SEHNR and CDR2 FQNEAQ (reference sequence). This CDR3 contains 16 residues. Trimming took 5 bases from V and 8 from J; bases not matched to a gene: 11. The CDR3 nucleotides read TGTGCCAGCAGCCGCACTACTAGCGGGAGTGTCGATGAGCAGTTCTTC. Encoded protein: CASSRTTSGSVDEQFF. Using reference TRBV7-9 and TRBJ2-1 for the parts outside the CDR3, the full variable domain is DTGVSQNPRHKITKRGQNVTFRCDPISEHNRLYWYRQTLGQGPEFLTYFQNEAQLEKSRLLSDRFSAERPKGSFSTLEIQRTEQGDSAMYLCASSRTTSGSVDEQFFGPGTRLTVL.

The rearrangement links TRBV7-8 to TRBJ2-7, with TRBD1 matching over 9 bases. The junction had 9 bases not matched to a gene; V was cut back by 5 bases and J by 4 bases. Germline loops: CDR1 SGHVS, CDR2 FQNEAQ. The CDR3 has 15 residues. CDR3 protein: CASSTRDRVGYEQYF. The CDR3 DNA is TGTGCCAGCAGCACCCGGGACAGGGTTGGGTACGAGCAGTACTTC.

This sequence joins TRBV11-2 and TRBJ2-5; D is undetermined. V dropped 6 bases and J dropped 4 bases, with 12 bases sitting between them. This CDR3 region has 13 residues. Germline loops: CDR1 SGHAT, CDR2 FQNNGV. CDR3: CASSSYLIETQYF. For the CDR3, the DNA is TGTGCCAGCAGTTCCTATTTGATAGAGACCCAGTACTTC.

This chain uses TRBV20-1 with TRBJ1-4; no firm D call. The CDR3 runs to 16 residues. The germline V and J ends were trimmed by 3 bases and 0 bases, with 14 bases remaining between them. Germline loops: CDR1 DFQATT, CDR2 SNEGSKA (reference sequence). The CDR3 here is CSASLGGVATNEKLFF. The CDR3 region has the DNA TGCAGTGCTAGTCTTGGAGGAGTTGCAACTAATGAAAAACTGTTTTTT.

The chain employs TRBV5-1 and TRBJ2-2; a possible D gene is TRBD1 (6 bases). CDR1 is SGHRS, CDR2 YFSETQ, per germline. V lost 2 bases to trimming and J lost 10 bases, with 21 bases between them. The CDR3 consists of 16 residues. CDR3 residues: CASSFGQGLILEELFF. DNA for the CDR3: TGCGCCAGCAGCTTTGGGCAGGGGCTGATTTTAGAGGAGCTGTTTTTT.